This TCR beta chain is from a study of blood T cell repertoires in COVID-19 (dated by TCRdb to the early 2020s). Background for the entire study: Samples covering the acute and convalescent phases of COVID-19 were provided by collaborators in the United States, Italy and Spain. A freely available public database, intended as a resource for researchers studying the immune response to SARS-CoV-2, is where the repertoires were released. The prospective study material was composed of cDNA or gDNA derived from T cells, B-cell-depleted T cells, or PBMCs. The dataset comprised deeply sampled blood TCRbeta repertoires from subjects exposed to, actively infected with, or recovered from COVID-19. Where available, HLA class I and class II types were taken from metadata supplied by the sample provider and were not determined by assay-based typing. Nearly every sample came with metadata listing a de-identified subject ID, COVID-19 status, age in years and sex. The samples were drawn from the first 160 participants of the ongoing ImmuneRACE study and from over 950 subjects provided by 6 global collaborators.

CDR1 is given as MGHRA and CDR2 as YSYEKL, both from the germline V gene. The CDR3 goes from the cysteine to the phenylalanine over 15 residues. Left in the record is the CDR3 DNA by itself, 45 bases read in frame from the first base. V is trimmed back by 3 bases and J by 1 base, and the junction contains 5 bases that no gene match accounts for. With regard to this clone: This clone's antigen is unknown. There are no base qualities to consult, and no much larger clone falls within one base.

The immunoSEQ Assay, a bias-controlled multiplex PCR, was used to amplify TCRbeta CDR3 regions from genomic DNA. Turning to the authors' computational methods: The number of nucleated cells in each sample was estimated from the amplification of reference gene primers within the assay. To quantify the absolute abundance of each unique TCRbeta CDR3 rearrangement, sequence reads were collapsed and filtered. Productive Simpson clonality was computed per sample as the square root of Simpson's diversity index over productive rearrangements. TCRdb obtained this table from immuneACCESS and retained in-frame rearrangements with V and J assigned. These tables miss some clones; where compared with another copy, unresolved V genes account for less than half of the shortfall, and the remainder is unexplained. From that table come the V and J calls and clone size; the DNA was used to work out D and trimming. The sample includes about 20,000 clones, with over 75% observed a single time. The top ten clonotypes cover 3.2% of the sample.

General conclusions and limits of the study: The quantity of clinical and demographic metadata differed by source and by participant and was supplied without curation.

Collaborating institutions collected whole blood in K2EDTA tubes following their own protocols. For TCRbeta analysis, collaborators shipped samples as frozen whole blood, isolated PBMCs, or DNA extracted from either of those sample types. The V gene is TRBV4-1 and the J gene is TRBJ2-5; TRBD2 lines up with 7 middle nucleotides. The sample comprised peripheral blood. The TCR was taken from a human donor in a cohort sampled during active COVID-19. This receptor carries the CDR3 CASSHQPSGQETQYF. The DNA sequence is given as TGCGCCAGCAGCCACCAACCTAGCGGCCAAGAGACCCAGTACTTC.